There are a few counts of the clone carrying this T cell receptor (beta chain). Its cognate antigen is unknown. Germline-derived CDR1 and CDR2 are MNHEY and SVGAGI. The V and J ends lost 5 bases and 4 bases respectively, with 8 bases between them. The CDR3 covers 12 residues. TCRdb called the reads again in MiXCR, with one record for every CDR3 protein. This sample has about 900,000 distinct CDR3 sequences, with approximately 31% found just once. The data were taken from a study of T cell repertoires in cytomegalovirus infection. Study overall: Public signatures in TCR beta pointed to CMV infection and matching HLA type.

Study-wide results and limits: Within the response measured ex vivo, HLA-C-restricted CMV-specific TCR beta clonotypes were dominant.

The receptor's source is a human donor in good health (CMV status not recorded). Some clones in this sample may be carry-over from other donors' samples. The J gene is TRBJ1-2, the V gene TRBV6-5; D not resolved. This specimen was cultured CD8+ T cells from PBMCs, taken from culture after CMV antigen stimulation. CDR3 nucleotide sequence: TGTGCCAGCAGTGCAGACTTCTATGGCTACACCTTC. It encodes CASSADFYGYTF.